The entry below gives a single TCR beta chain sequence along with its context. A second PCR, run for about 6 to 11 cycles, used a sample-barcoded 5' primer plus a J-beta primer mix. TCRdb redid the calling of the 5' RACE reads with MiXCR, one entry per CDR3 protein. The table has 1.5 million to 2 million distinct CDR3 sequences, less than 50% seen once; the top ten hold over 2%. CDR1 and CDR2 from the germline V gene are SGHTA and FQGNSA. V was pared by 2 bases and J by 2 bases, with 10 bases between. The CDR3 extends over 16 amino acids. The data were obtained in a study of blood T cells in healthy people across ages. Total RNA extraction produced at least 5.5 micrograms (per sample) for the study.

The chain couples TRBV7-2 to TRBJ2-6; D remains ambiguous. The source is a woman aged 40 to 50 in good health. The sequencing sample was made of blood. The CDR3 sequence is CASSLISVTGANVLTF. The CDR3 DNA is TGTGCCAGCAGCTTAATTTCCGTCACTGGGGCCAACGTCCTGACTTTC.